The entry below describes one TCR beta chain. Recovery meant two consecutive negative NP/OP PCR tests, professional clearance, or resolved symptoms. This record comes from a study of blood T cell repertoires in COVID-19. Overall study: T cells, B-cell-depleted T cells, or PBMCs provided the cDNA or gDNA that served as material.

CDR1 SGHNT and CDR2 YENEEA come from the germline V gene. J was trimmed by 3 bases and V by 3 bases; bases with no gene match: 4. The CDR3 runs to 14 residues. The method was immunoSEQ multiplex PCR; TCRdb's version includes in-frame clones alone and lacks a portion of them. The table records a few hundred thousand clones, 80% to 85% of them present only once. This clonotype originated in a woman between 45 and 60 years old who had recovered from COVID-19. The sample consisted of PBMCs or T cells enriched from blood (not recorded which). The chain recombines TRBV11-3 with TRBJ2-7; 8 bases are shared with TRBD1. CDR3 loop: CASSLDRAGYEQYF. As DNA, the CDR3 is TGTGCCAGCAGCTTGGACAGGGCCGGCTACGAGCAGTACTTC.